A selection of T cell receptor beta chains follows, all from one sample in a study of shared clonotypes between healthy human individuals. Clones were read by immunoSEQ multiplex PCR, and TCRdb kept only the in-frame ones, dropping some. The table lists roughly 2 million clones, 95% of them singletons. The sample comprised naive CD4+ T cells sorted from blood. The receptors were sampled from a young man in good health. CDR3s include the opening cysteine and the closing phenylalanine or tryptophan. D genes are given only for firm matches. The size entry is marked missing in some rows and otherwise reads once, few, many or a size class.

>TRBJ1-6|-|-|TRBV6-6
TGTGCCAGCAGCACCGGGGGGTTCAGGTCACCCCTCCACTTT
CASSTGGFRSPLHF
>TRBJ2-7|TRBD1|-|TRBV10-2
TGCGCCAGCAGAACCGGGACAGGTCGAGCCTACGAGCAGTACTTC
CASRTGTGRAYEQYF
>TRBJ2-5|TRBD2|-|TRBV18
TGTGCCAGCTCACCAATGGTAGCGGGAGGGGAACAGACCCAGTACTTC
CASSPMVAGGEQTQYF
>TRBJ1-4|-|-|TRBV6-1
TGTGCCAGCAGTGAAAGGGGCCCAGCAGGGAAACTGTTTTTT
CASSERGPAGKLFF
>TRBJ1-2|TRBD1|-|TRBV9
TGTGCCAGCAGCGGCCGGACAGGGCTGTCGGATGGCTACACCTTC
CASSGRTGLSDGYTF
>TRBJ1-2|-|-|TRBV27
TGTGCCAGCAGTCCTACACGGACTACGGGGAACTATGGCTACACCTTC
CASSPTRTTGNYGYTF
>TRBJ1-1|-|-|TRBV6-5
TGTGCCAGCAGTTCTTCAAACCTGCAAGGGAACACTGAAGCTTTCTTT
CASSSSNLQGNTEAFF
>TRBJ2-7|TRBD1|once|TRBV5-8
TGTGCCAGCAGCTTTTCAGACAGGGCTTCCTACGAGCAGTACTTC
CASSFSDRASYEQYF
>TRBJ2-3|TRBD1|-|TRBV6-6
TGTGCCAGCAGTTCAGGGGGAGTTACCACAGATACGCAGTATTTT
CASSSGGVTTDTQYF
>TRBJ1-1|TRBD1|-|TRBV5-1
TGCGCCAGCAGCTTGGAGGGGACAGGGAGAGCTTTCTTT
CASSLEGTGRAFF
>TRBJ1-2|-|-|TRBV27
TGTGCCAGCAGTTTCCGCGGGGGGCACTATGGCTACACCTTC
CASSFRGGHYGYTF
>TRBJ2-7|-|-|TRBV6-5
TGTGCCAGCAGTTACTCGAGTTCCTCCTACTACGAGCAGTACTTC
CASSYSSSSYYEQYF
>TRBJ1-3|-|-|TRBV19
TGTGCCAGTAGTTCGAACTCTGGAAACACCATATATTTT
CASSSNSGNTIYF
>TRBJ2-7|-|-|TRBV5-1
TGCGCCAGCAGCCAGAAGGAACGGAGTTACGAGCAGTACTTC
CASSQKERSYEQYF
>TRBJ2-2|-|few|TRBV7-6
TGTGCCAGCAGCTTAGGTAGCGGGAACACCGGGGAGCTGTTTTTT
CASSLGSGNTGELFF
>TRBJ2-7|TRBD2|once|TRBV10-1
TGCGCCAGCAGTGAATCACTAACCGGGACTAGCGGGGGACCGCAGTACTTC
CASSESLTGTSGGPQYF
>TRBJ2-7|TRBD2|-|TRBV18
TGTGCCAGCTCACAAGGGACTAGCGGAATCTACGAGCAGTACTTC
CASSQGTSGIYEQYF
>TRBJ1-3|-|-|TRBV11-2
TGTGCCAGCAGCCCCAGCAGTTCTGGAAACACCATATATTTT
CASSPSSSGNTIYF
>TRBJ2-3|TRBD2|-|TRBV30
TGTGCCAGCGGGAGGGTTCGAGATACGCAGTATTTT
CASGRVRDTQYF
>TRBJ1-4|TRBD1|-|TRBV9
TGTGCCAGCAGCGTAGGAGGGAAGACAGGGATAGGCGAAAAACTGTTTTTT
CASSVGGKTGIGEKLFF
>TRBJ2-7|TRBD2|-|TRBV10-3
TGTGCCATCGCCGGGGGGGGCTACGAGCAGTACTTC
CAIAGGGYEQYF
>TRBJ2-3|TRBD2|-|TRBV6-1
TGTGCCAGCAGTGTGGTTTTGGCGGGAGGGTACACAGATACGCAGTATTTT
CASSVVLAGGYTDTQYF
>TRBJ2-7|-|-|TRBV6-5
TGTGCCAGCAGTTACAAGTCGGACCAAACCTACGAGCAGTACTTC
CASSYKSDQTYEQYF
>TRBJ1-6|TRBD1|-|TRBV6-1
TGTGCCAGCAGTGACAGGGGGCGATCTTATAATTCACCCCTCCACTTT
CASSDRGRSYNSPLHF
>TRBJ2-5|-|once|TRBV7-9
TGTGCCAGCAGCTCAGTGGGAGAGACCCAGTACTTC
CASSSVGETQYF
>TRBJ2-7|-|-|TRBV28
TGTGCCAGCACGAGAACGTTCTACGAGCAGTACTTC
CASTRTFYEQYF
>TRBJ1-2|-|-|TRBV18
TGTGCCAGCTCACCAGGGGGTCAGGACAACTATGGCTACACCTTC
CASSPGGQDNYGYTF
>TRBJ2-3|TRBD2|-|TRBV30
TGTGCCTGGAGTGGAAGCGGGGGATCAGATACGCAGTATTTT
CAWSGSGGSDTQYF
>TRBJ2-3|TRBD1|-|TRBV25-1
TGTGCCAGCAGGGGACAGGGGGCAGATACGCAGTATTTT
CASRGQGADTQYF
>TRBJ1-5|-|-|TRBV5-8
TGTGCCAGCAGCCCCCGGAGGGGGGGCAATCAGCCCCAGCATTTT
CASSPRRGGNQPQHF
>TRBJ1-4|TRBD1|-|TRBV9
TGTGCCAGCAGCGACGGGACAGGGGGCGGAGGAAAACTGTTTTTT
CASSDGTGGGGKLFF
>TRBJ1-1|-|-|TRBV6-5
TGTGCCAGCGCCAGGGCTGTGCGGACTGAAGCTTTCTTT
CASARAVRTEAFF
>TRBJ2-5|-|-|TRBV4-1
TGCGCCAGCAGCATTTTGATGGGGGAGACCCAGTACTTC
CASSILMGETQYF
>TRBJ1-2|TRBD1|-|TRBV9
TGTGCCAGCAGCGTAGGGACAGGGGATCCTGGCTACACCTTC
CASSVGTGDPGYTF
>TRBJ2-3|-|-|TRBV30
TGTGCCTGGAGGATCAAAAGAACCGGGACTTTCACAGATACGCAGTATTTT
CAWRIKRTGTFTDTQYF
>TRBJ2-1|-|-|TRBV7-9
TGTGCCAGCAGCTTAGAGACAAACTACAATGAGCAGTTCTTC
CASSLETNYNEQFF
>TRBJ1-2|TRBD1|-|TRBV5-1
TGCGCCAGCAGCCCGGGACAGGGATATGGCTACACCTTC
CASSPGQGYGYTF
>TRBJ2-7|-|-|TRBV7-8
TGTGCCAGCAGCTTAGTTGCGGGGCTAAGCTCCTACGAGCAGTACTTC
CASSLVAGLSSYEQYF
>TRBJ1-1|TRBD1|-|TRBV6-6
TGTGCCAGCAGCGGTCCAGGGGGGGCTGAAGCTTTCTTT
CASSGPGGAEAFF
>TRBJ1-1|TRBD1|-|TRBV7-9
TGTGCCAGCAGCTTCAGGGGGCCGGGCACTGAAGCTTTCTTT
CASSFRGPGTEAFF
>TRBJ2-7|TRBD1|-|TRBV5-4
TGTGCCAGCAGCGGTGCAGGGGGCTCGTGGACCGAGCAGTACTTC
CASSGAGGSWTEQYF
>TRBJ2-2|-|-|TRBV7-9
TGTGCCAGCAGCCCACAGGGAACGTACACCGGGGAGCTGTTTTTT
CASSPQGTYTGELFF
>TRBJ2-6|TRBD2|-|TRBV7-2
TGTGCCAGCAGCCGTAGCGGGGGTACCTCTGGGGCCAACGTCCTGACTTTC
CASSRSGGTSGANVLTF
>TRBJ2-2|TRBD1|-|TRBV7-6
TGTGCCAGCAGCTTAGCACAGGGGCTCGTAGGCGGGGAGCTGTTTTTT
CASSLAQGLVGGELFF
>TRBJ2-3|-|-|TRBV4-1
TGCGCCAGCAGCCCCTCGCTATGGGGAAGCACAGATACGCAGTATTTT
CASSPSLWGSTDTQYF